This record concerns one T cell receptor beta chain sequence. The antigen is undetermined. Data came from immunoSEQ multiplex PCR; TCRdb stores just in-frame clones and leaves some out. This table holds over 3,500 clones, more than 55% found once. This specimen comes from a study of STAT3 mutations in large granular lymphocyte leukemia. Background on the study: Canonical activating STAT3 mutations were detected in roughly half of the longitudinally sequenced T-LGLL patients. Findings and limits, study-wide: In T-cell large granular lymphocyte leukemia, about half of patients showed multiple immunodominant subclonotypes. A small but highly pathogenic clone may have been missed. After therapy, about 35% of the 18 patients switched clonotypes, all new clones STAT3 wild type.

Trimming took off 8 bases at V and 6 bases at J, with 13 bases between the two ends. The CDR3 totals 12 residues. The sequence was obtained from a human donor with T large granular lymphocyte leukemia. Some clones in this sample may be carry-over from other donors' samples. Sequenced sample: PBMCs. The gene calls are TRBV5-3 and TRBJ2-3; D is uncertain. TRBV5-3 is labeled an ORF, and its function is uncertain. Written as DNA, the CDR3 is TGTGCCAGGCTGGCTCTCGGCGATACGCAGTATTTT. Its protein product is CARLALGDTQYF.